The entry below describes one T cell receptor (beta chain). CDR3 length: 14 residues. V was trimmed by 4 bases and J by 2 bases, leaving 9 bases between them. The germline V gene encodes CDR1 MNHEY and CDR2 SVGAGI. The source of the sample is a study of blood T cell repertoires in COVID-19. The method was immunoSEQ multiplex PCR; TCRdb's version includes in-frame clones alone and lacks a portion of them. The sample contains roughly 73,000 clones, approximately 89% of which appear only once. Sequenced input: peripheral blood. This TCR came from a man older than 75 with acute or convalescent COVID-19. V usage is TRBV6-5 and J usage is TRBJ1-3, with D tentatively TRBD1 (6 bases). The CDR3 DNA follows: TGTGCCAGCAGTTCGGGACATGCTGGAAACACCATATATTTT. The encoded protein is CASSSGHAGNTIYF.